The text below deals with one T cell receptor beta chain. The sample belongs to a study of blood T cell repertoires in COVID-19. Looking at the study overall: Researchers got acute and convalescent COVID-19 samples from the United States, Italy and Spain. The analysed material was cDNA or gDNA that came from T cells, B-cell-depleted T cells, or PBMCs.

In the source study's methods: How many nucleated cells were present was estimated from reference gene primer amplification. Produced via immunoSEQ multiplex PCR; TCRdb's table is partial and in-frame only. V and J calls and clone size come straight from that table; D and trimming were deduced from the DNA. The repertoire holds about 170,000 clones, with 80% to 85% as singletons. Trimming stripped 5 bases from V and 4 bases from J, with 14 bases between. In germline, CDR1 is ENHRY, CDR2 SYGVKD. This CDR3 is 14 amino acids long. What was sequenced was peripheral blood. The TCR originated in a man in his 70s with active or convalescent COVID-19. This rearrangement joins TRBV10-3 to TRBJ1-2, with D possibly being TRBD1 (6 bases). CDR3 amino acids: CAISNQGLGYGYTF. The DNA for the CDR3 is TGTGCCATCAGTAACCAGGGGCTCGGCTATGGCTACACCTTC.